These 13 T cell receptor beta chains originate from one sample sequenced in a study of a mutant IDH1 vaccine in newly diagnosed glioma (dated by TCRdb to the early 2020s). No antigen has been assigned to these receptors. This specimen's time point label, per the study, means: week 23, last vaccination. A 20-mer mutant IDH1 peptide at 300 micrograms in Montanide made up each vaccine dose, which was injected subcutaneously together with topical imiquimod. The library was made by the immunoSEQ multiplex PCR assay. TCRdb took over this immuneACCESS table, retaining in-frame rearrangements with V and J assigned. Such tables are incomplete; in checked studies, under half of the missing clones stem from an unresolved V gene, and the remainder is unexplained. For this sample there are around 80,000 clones; 75% to 90% appear just once. Approximately 0.8% of the sample is in the top ten clones. This specimen consisted of PBMCs, obtained from a glioma patient whose treatment included an IDH1 peptide vaccine. These receptors were collected from a woman in her 50s with glioma.

The chain combines TRBV10-1 with TRBJ2-2, with 7 bases identical to TRBD2. The CDR3 is 16 residues long. Germline values: CDR1 WNHNN, CDR2 SYGVQD (reference sequence). V lost 7 bases and J lost 1; bases outside the gene matches: 9. DNA for the CDR3: TGCGCCAGCACCCCCGGACTAGGGAGGAACACCGGGGAGCTGTTTTTT. It encodes CASTPGLGRNTGELFF.

The V call is TRBV5-1, the J call TRBJ2-7, with D perhaps TRBD2 (5 bases). Trimming took 8 bases from V and 2 from J, leaving 8 bases between them. Germline V gives CDR1 SGHRS, CDR2 YFSETQ. CDR3 length: 11 amino acids. The CDR3 DNA reads TGCGCCAGGGACGGGGCCTACGAGCAGTACTTC. It encodes CARDGAYEQYF.

Here the CDR3 DNA reads TGCGCCAGCAGCCAGGAAACAGGGGGAAATTCACCCCTCCACTTT. This translates into CASSQETGGNSPLHF. This chain connects TRBV4-1 to TRBJ1-6; 8 bases are shared with TRBD1. The CDR3 is made up of 15 amino acids. Germline V gene lookup returns CDR1 MGHRA and CDR2 YSYEKL. Germline trimming cut 3 bases from V and 7 bases from J; bases unmatched to any gene: 5.

The gene calls are TRBV5-5 and TRBJ1-5; no reliable D call. The V gene's germline CDR1 is SGHKS and CDR2 YYEKEE (reference sequence). Trimming cost V 4 bases and J 2 bases, with 13 bases left between them. The CDR3 has 15 residues. The CDR3 protein is CASSLWLGGNQPQHF. The CDR3 nucleotides read TGTGCCAGCAGCCTGTGGCTTGGCGGCAATCAGCCCCAGCATTTT.

The chain has TRBV27 and TRBJ1-4; unclear D gene. The CDR3 sequence is 15 residues long. V gave up 5 bases and J gave up 1 base, with 11 bases separating them. Germline V gene data show CDR1 as MNHEY and CDR2 as SMNVEV (reference sequence). The CDR3 nucleotides read TGTGCCAGCAGTCTCAACGGACTAACTAATGAAAAACTGTTTTTT. It specifies CASSLNGLTNEKLFF. The full variable domain, its missing parts supplied by reference TRBV27 and TRBJ1-4, is EAQVTQNPRYLITVTGKKLTVTCSQNMNHEYMSWYRQDPGLGLRQIYYSMNVEVTDKGDVPEGYKVSRKEKRNFPLILESPSPNQTSLYFCASSLNGLTNEKLFFGSGTQLSVL.

The V gene is TRBV18, the J gene TRBJ2-7; D gene uncertain. The ends were cut back, 3 bases at V and 3 bases at J, with 15 bases in the middle. CDR1 KGHSH and CDR2 LQKENI come from the germline V gene. This CDR3 has 15 residues. CDR3: CASSPVDALNYEQYF. In nucleotides, the CDR3 is TGTGCCAGCTCACCCGTGGACGCCCTCAACTACGAGCAGTACTTC.

CDR3 nucleotide sequence: TGTGCCAGCAGCCGCGGGAGGGCCTTGATCGTAGACAAAAACATTCAGTACTTC. It encodes CASSRGRALIVDKNIQYF. The rearrangement uses TRBV7-9 and TRBJ2-4; 9 bases align to TRBD2. This CDR3 is 18 amino acids long. J was trimmed by 3 bases and V by 5 bases; bases with no gene match: 14. Looked up from germline, CDR1 is SEHNR and CDR2 is FQNEAQ (reference sequence).

The chain couples TRBV5-1 to TRBJ1-1; 9 nucleotides match TRBD1. CDR3 size: 15 residues. The J segment lost 7 bases and the V segment lost 3 bases, leaving 10 bases of the junction unmatched. Germline CDR1 is SGHRS and CDR2 is YFSETQ. DNA for the CDR3: TGCGCCAGCAGCTCTTCGACAGGGGGAGAGGGTGAAGCTTTCTTT. This sequence encodes CASSSSTGGEGEAFF.

The gene calls are TRBV5-1 and TRBJ2-1, with 9 bases lining up with TRBD2. Germline V gene data show CDR1 as SGHRS and CDR2 as YFSETQ. The J segment lost 9 bases and the V segment lost 5 bases, leaving 12 bases of the junction unmatched. This CDR3 is 15 amino acids long. The CDR3 DNA reads TGCGCCAGCAGTGCCGGTGGTAGCGGGAGTGGTGAGCAGTTCTTC. Its translation is CASSAGGSGSGEQFF.

This chain uses TRBV2 with TRBJ2-4; 9 positions match TRBD2. The CDR3 length is 18 residues. Trimming at V came to 0 bases and at J to 5 bases, leaving 11 bases not matched to a gene. Per the germline V gene, CDR1 is SNHLY and CDR2 is FYNNEI. The CDR3 sequence is CASSEADWRTSVQNIQYF. The CDR3 coding sequence is TGTGCCAGCAGTGAAGCGGATTGGCGGACTAGCGTACAAAACATTCAGTACTTC.

The count of this clone is one. V and J are TRBV7-9 and TRBJ2-5; D call uncertain. Trimming cost V 5 bases and J 5 bases, with 24 bases left between them. The CDR3 loop spans 17 amino acids. Per the germline V gene, CDR1 is SEHNR and CDR2 is FQNEAQ (reference sequence). This chain's CDR3 is CASSQNPLRTVLETQYF. Here the CDR3 DNA reads TGTGCCAGCAGCCAGAACCCATTGAGGACGGTGTTGGAGACCCAGTACTTC.

This rearrangement joins TRBV15 to TRBJ2-7; D remains unclear. Germline V CDR1 and CDR2: LNHNV, YYDKDF (reference sequence). V lost 5 bases, J lost 2 bases, and 10 bases lay in between. This CDR3 contains 13 residues. The CDR3 region is CATSQTRTYEQYF. The CDR3 DNA sequence: TGTGCCACCAGCCAGACCCGTACCTACGAGCAGTACTTC.

The chain joins TRBV5-3 to TRBJ2-3; 7 positions agree with TRBD2. TRBV5-3 is designated an ORF whose function remains uncertain. This CDR3 has 14 amino acids. J lost 2 bases, V lost 2 bases, and 2 bases had no gene match. The CDR3 region has the DNA TGTGCCAGAAGCTTTCGGGAGGACACAGATACGCAGTATTTT. This encodes CARSFREDTDTQYF.